Sequencing of this T cell receptor beta chain was carried out in a study of vaccination effects on CD4 cells after COVID-19. Study summary: Of the BNT162b2 and mRNA-1273 vaccines, participants received two doses of one or the other.

Regarding this clone: Its antigen is still unknown.

Clones were sequenced by immunoSEQ multiplex PCR, and TCRdb holds only the in-frame ones, with some missing. The sample includes about 71,000 clones, approximately 80% of them seen just once. General observations from the study: Within healthy vaccinees, only 1 of 255 vaccine-induced clones displayed cross-reactivity with common cold coronaviruses.

V was clipped by 4 bases and J by 3 bases; unmatched bases: 11. CDR1 and CDR2 from the germline V gene are GTSNPN and SVGIG (reference sequence). This CDR3 comprises 15 residues. With the ViraFEST assay, the study expanded antigen-specific CD4+ T cells using viral peptide pools, then sequenced them. When ten to eleven days of culture had elapsed, CD4+ T cells were isolated. Vaccine recipients, nucleocapsid antibody negative, had no prior SARS-CoV-2 infection. Cultivation was performed at around 2 million PBMC per well with around 9.3 IU/ml IL-2 and about 10 ug/ml peptides added. Sequenced material: CD4+ T cells from PBMCs cultured with SARS-CoV-2 spike peptides, taken before COVID-19 vaccination. This chain joins TRBV30 and TRBJ2-5; TRBD1 matches 7 bases. The receptor's source is a human donor who received a COVID-19 vaccine. The chain's CDR3 is CAWTSPRTGEETQYF. The DNA for the CDR3 is TGTGCCTGGACCTCCCCCCGGACAGGTGAAGAGACCCAGTACTTC.